This T cell receptor (beta chain) was sequenced for a study of T cells after yellow fever vaccination. This clonotype has a handful of counts. What it recognizes is unknown. Study findings and constraints: The CD4 and CD8 compartments had a small share of their clonotypes in common.

Each CDR3 protein gets one entry after TCRdb re-called the 5' RACE reads with MiXCR. The sample records around 530,000 distinct CDR3 sequences, 17% being singletons. Deletions cut 6 bases from V and 2 bases from J, with 13 bases between. CDR3 length equals 15 residues. Sample: PBMCs, taken about 5 days after the first yellow fever vaccination. The origin of this receptor is a man aged 18 to 30 who received the YFV17D yellow fever vaccine. The chain carries TRBV12-3 or TRBV12-4 and TRBJ2-2; no definite D call. The CDR3 spells CASSPSTRNTGELFF. CDR3 nucleotides: TGTGCCAGCAGCCCAAGTACCAGAAACACCGGGGAGCTGTTTTTT.